This T cell receptor (beta chain) was captured by sequencing in a study of shared clonotypes between healthy human individuals. At the level of the study: The people who gave samples were a couple of women and a few men aged 18 to 49.

Profiled with immunoSEQ multiplex PCR; TCRdb holds only in-frame clones, not every one. The profile shows 2 million to 2.5 million clones, about 93% of them singletons. A remark on this clone: Its antigen remains unidentified.

The V gene's germline CDR1 is MGHRA and CDR2 YSYEKL. V was clipped by 0 bases and J by 4 bases; unmatched bases: 6. The CDR3 covers 17 residues. The study, taken as a whole, reports: Around 5% was the fraction of naive CD4 clonotypes found shared across several donors. Only blood was sampled, and tissue TCR repertoires likely differ from blood ones.

Naive CD8 cells, CD45RO-negative and positively selected for CCR7, excluded terminally differentiated effector memory CD45RA+ cells. The TCR sequence derives from a man younger than 35 in good health. Some clones in this sample may be carry-over from other donors' samples. Sample: naive CD8+ T cells from PBMCs. The gene calls are TRBV4-1 and TRBJ1-3; 10 positions match TRBD1. The CDR3 protein is CASSQDRTGGSGNTIYF. The CDR3 DNA sequence: TGCGCCAGCAGCCAAGATCGGACAGGGGGTTCCGGAAACACCATATATTTT.